A single sample gave rise to the 22 T cell receptor beta chains below, sequenced in a study of blood T cell repertoires in COVID-19. Generated by immunoSEQ multiplex PCR, the TCRdb table keeps only in-frame clones and is missing some. The sample has a few hundred thousand clones; 65% to 85% are singletons. The sequencing input was PBMCs or T cells enriched from blood (not recorded which). These TCRs come from a woman between 40 and 55 years old who had recovered from COVID-19.

This chain joins TRBV5-4 and TRBJ1-2; D not certain. The germline V gene encodes CDR1 SGHNT and CDR2 YYREEE (reference sequence). Trimming removed 4 bases at V and 4 bases at J, with 17 bases between. This CDR3 is built from 15 residues. The CDR3 region has the DNA TGTGCCAGCAGCGCCACAGAACTTTTGGGCTATGGCTACACCTTC. Protein product: CASSATELLGYGYTF.

The CDR3 sequence is CASSLDRGSDGYTF. In DNA, the CDR3 is TGTGCCAGCAGCTTAGATAGGGGCTCCGATGGCTACACCTTC. This chain links TRBV7-2 with TRBJ1-2; perhaps TRBD1 as D (5 bases). The V gene lost 1 base and the J gene lost 6 bases, with 12 bases spanning the gap. The CDR3 runs 14 residues. CDR1 is SGHTA, CDR2 FQGNSA, per germline.

The chain uses TRBV24-1 and TRBJ1-1; maybe TRBD1 (5 bases). Trimming removed 3 bases from V and 2 bases from J, with 12 bases in between. Germline V gene lookup returns CDR1 KGHDR and CDR2 SFDVKD. The CDR3 loop spans 15 amino acids. The CDR3, as DNA: TGTGCCACCAGTGATCAACCGACAGATAACACTGAAGCTTTCTTT. Amino acid sequence: CATSDQPTDNTEAFF.

The genes are TRBV11-3 and TRBJ1-2; D remains unclear. This CDR3 is built from 17 residues. Germline loops: CDR1 SGHNT, CDR2 YENEEA. The ends were cut back, 4 bases at V and 1 base at J, with 19 bases in the middle. CDR3 nucleotide sequence: TGTGCCAGCAGCTCACACCCAGACAAACCCGTTAACTATGGCTACACCTTC. It translates to CASSSHPDKPVNYGYTF. The entire variable domain, with the rest obtained from reference TRBV11-3 and TRBJ1-2, is as follows: EAGVVQSPRYKIIEKKQPVAFWCNPISGHNTLYWYLQNLGQGPELLIRYENEEAVDDSQLPKDRFSAERLKGVDSTLKIQPAELGDSAVYLCASSSHPDKPVNYGYTFGSGTRLTVV.

This clone was observed a few times. The chain uses TRBV3-1 (or the pseudogene TRBV3-2) and TRBJ1-5; 7 positions match TRBD1. V dropped 0 bases and J dropped 5; count of bases not matched to a gene: 4. This CDR3 comprises 15 residues. Germline CDR1 LGHDT, CDR2 YNNKEL (reference sequence). The CDR3 DNA reads as TGTGCCAGCAGCCAAGATTACAGGGGTGATCAGCCCCAGCATTTT. It codes for CASSQDYRGDQPQHF.

The CDR3 loop is CASSSRDRVKETQYF. CDR3 DNA sequence: TGTGCCAGCAGCTCCCGCGACAGAGTGAAAGAGACCCAGTACTTC. The J gene is TRBJ2-5, the V gene TRBV11-2; D perhaps matches TRBD1 (5 bases). The CDR3 sequence is 15 residues long. The V end was cut by 4 bases, the J end by 3 bases, with 15 bases between. Germline CDR1 and CDR2: SGHAT and FQNNGV.

This rearrangement joins TRBV5-1 to TRBJ2-1; 13 bases match TRBD2. Looked up from germline, CDR1 is SGHRS and CDR2 is YFSETQ. The V segment lost 2 bases and the J segment 5 bases; nucleotides outside the gene matches: 4. The CDR3 has 16 amino acids. The CDR3 reads CASSLRTSGSDNEQFF. In nucleotides, the CDR3 is TGCGCCAGCAGCTTAAGGACTAGCGGGAGCGACAATGAGCAGTTCTTC.

The chain links TRBV3-1 (or the pseudogene TRBV3-2) to TRBJ2-7; TRBD2 matches 10 bases. This CDR3 comprises 17 residues. Looked up from germline, CDR1 is LGHDT and CDR2 is YNNKEL (reference sequence). Trimming took 0 bases from V and 0 from J; bases not matched to a gene: 5. For the CDR3, the DNA is TGTGCCAGCAGCCAAGATCCAGCGGGAGGGAGCTCCTACGAGCAGTACTTC. This codes for CASSQDPAGGSSYEQYF.

This clone was counted at least ten times. The chain is built from TRBV21-1 and TRBJ1-2. TRBV21-1 is a listed pseudogene. The CDR3 covers 11 residues. The CDR3 nucleotides are TGTGCCAGCAGCAAACCTTCCGGCTACACCTTC. It yields the protein CASSKPSGYTF.

The chain couples TRBV9 to TRBJ1-1; D not resolved. The CDR3 is 15 amino acids. Germline V gives CDR1 SGDLS, CDR2 YYNGEE. V was clipped by 0 bases and J by 1 base, with 10 bases between them. The CDR3 is CASSVGQSRNTEAFF. The CDR3 nucleotides are TGTGCCAGCAGCGTAGGGCAGTCTAGGAACACTGAAGCTTTCTTT. Looking up the rest from reference TRBV9 and TRBJ1-1 gives the full variable domain: DSGVTQTPKHLITATGQRVTLRCSPRSGDLSVYWYQQSLDQGLQFLIQYYNGEERAKGNILERFSAQQFPDLHSELNLSSLELGDSALYFCASSVGQSRNTEAFFGQGTRLTVV.

This sequence joins TRBV7-2 and TRBJ1-1; no definite D call. Trimming removed 5 bases from V and 4 bases from J, with 11 bases in between. CDR1 is SGHTA, CDR2 FQGNSA, per germline. The CDR3 is made up of 13 amino acids. The CDR3 DNA reads TGTGCCAGCAGCCGAACGCGGGGCACTGAAGCTTTCTTT. This codes for CASSRTRGTEAFF.

This clone was detected once. The V call is TRBV27, the J call TRBJ1-2; a possible D gene is TRBD1 (5 bases). Germline V gene sequence: CDR1 MNHEY, CDR2 SMNVEV (reference sequence). V was pared by 6 bases and J by 8 bases, with 19 bases between. This CDR3 region has 14 residues. CDR3 DNA: TGTGCCAGCAGCCCCCCTGGGGCCCCTGGGGGCTACACCTTC. Translating gives CASSPPGAPGGYTF.

The CDR3 region is CASSPRVDRTEGYTF. The CDR3 DNA follows: TGTGCCAGCTCACCCCGTGTCGACAGGACGGAGGGCTACACCTTC. The chain joins TRBV18 to TRBJ1-2; D possibly corresponds to TRBD1 (6 bases). The germline CDR1 and CDR2 sequences are KGHSH and LQKENI. Trimming took 3 bases from V and 8 from J, leaving 19 bases between them. The CDR3 is 15 amino acids. The variable domain in full, completed from reference TRBV18 and TRBJ1-2, reads NAGVMQNPRHLVRRRGQEARLRCSPMKGHSHVYWYRQLPEEGLKFMVYLQKENIIDESGMPKERFSAEFPKEGPSILRIQQVVRGDSAAYFCASSPRVDRTEGYTFGSGTRLTVV.

V is TRBV28 and J is TRBJ2-7, with D unresolved. Germline assignment: CDR1 MDHEN and CDR2 SYDVKM. CDR3 size: 11 residues. With 3 bases removed from V and 9 bases from J, the gap between germline ends came to 9 bases. The CDR3: CASSFAVGQYF. CDR3 bases: TGTGCCAGCAGTTTCGCGGTGGGGCAGTACTTC.

This clone occurred a few times. The V gene is TRBV7-9, the J gene TRBJ2-5; TRBD2 matches at 7 bases. Germline CDR1 is SEHNR and CDR2 is FQNEAQ (reference sequence). The J segment lost 7 bases and the V segment lost 5 bases, leaving 13 bases of the junction unmatched. The CDR3 covers 15 residues. In nucleotides, the CDR3 is TGTGCCAGCAGCGACACCATCGGACTAGTTGGGACCCAGTACTTC. Protein: CASSDTIGLVGTQYF.

This chain uses TRBV19 with TRBJ1-5; 7 bases match TRBD1. The J segment lost 7 bases and the V segment lost 5 bases, leaving 8 bases of the junction unmatched. In germline, CDR1 is LNHDA, CDR2 SQIVND (reference sequence). CDR3 length: 14 residues. In DNA form, the CDR3 reads TGTGCCAGTAGTCCCTCGGACAGGAGACAGCCCCAGCATTTT. Its translation is CASSPSDRRQPQHF.

CDR3 protein: CAWSTGEQPQHF. Here the CDR3 DNA reads TGTGCCTGGAGCACAGGGGAGCAGCCCCAGCATTTT. The chain uses TRBV30 and TRBJ1-5; 7 positions match TRBD1. Germline assignment: CDR1 GTSNPN and CDR2 SVGIG (reference sequence). CDR3 length: 12 residues. The V segment lost 3 bases and the J segment 7 bases; nucleotides outside the gene matches: 3.

This clone has just a few counts. The chain couples TRBV19 to TRBJ2-1, with 11 bases aligning to TRBD2. After removal of 5 bases from V and 1 base from J, the junction contained 1 base not matched to a gene. The CDR3 has 15 residues. CDR1 and CDR2 from the germline V gene are LNHDA and SQIVND (reference sequence). In DNA form, the CDR3 reads TGTGCCAGTAGTGGGACTAGCGGATCCTACAATGAGCAGTTCTTC. It is translated as CASSGTSGSYNEQFF.

This clone was seen a few times. The rearrangement links TRBV10-2 to TRBJ2-7, with 11 bases matching TRBD2. Germline lookup yields CDR1 WSHSY and CDR2 SAAADI. Unmatched junction bases numbered 5, after V lost 4 bases and J lost 0 bases. This CDR3 has 16 amino acids. The CDR3 here is CASSASGLADSYEQYV. The CDR3 nucleotides are TGCGCCAGCAGTGCCTCGGGACTAGCGGACTCCTACGAGCAGTACGTC.

This sequence joins TRBV10-1 and TRBJ2-1; tentatively, D is TRBD2 (6 bases). The CDR3 loop spans 15 amino acids. Germline assignment: CDR1 WNHNN and CDR2 SYGVQD (reference sequence). The V and J ends lost 3 bases and 6 bases respectively, with 15 bases between them. The CDR3 sequence: CASSDSGSLVNEQFF. DNA for the CDR3: TGCGCCAGCAGTGATTCCGGGAGCTTAGTCAATGAGCAGTTCTTC.

V usage is TRBV9 and J usage is TRBJ2-6; D remains unclear. Germline CDR1 reads SGDLS; CDR2 reads YYNGEE. V was shortened by 9 bases and J by 1 base, with 11 bases between the two germline ends. The CDR3 loop spans 14 amino acids. The CDR3 DNA reads TGTGCCACCTCTAACCTTTCTGGGGCCAACGTCCTGACTTTC. Translated: CATSNLSGANVLTF.

The rearrangement joins TRBV4-1 to TRBJ1-2; 8 bases line up with TRBD1. The J segment lost 4 bases and the V segment lost 4 bases, leaving 11 bases of the junction unmatched. CDR1 MGHRA and CDR2 YSYEKL come from the germline V gene. This CDR3 spans 16 amino acids. CDR3 loop: CASSRLDRVASYGYTF. The CDR3 DNA reads TGCGCCAGCAGCCGTCTGGACAGGGTAGCCTCCTATGGCTACACCTTC.